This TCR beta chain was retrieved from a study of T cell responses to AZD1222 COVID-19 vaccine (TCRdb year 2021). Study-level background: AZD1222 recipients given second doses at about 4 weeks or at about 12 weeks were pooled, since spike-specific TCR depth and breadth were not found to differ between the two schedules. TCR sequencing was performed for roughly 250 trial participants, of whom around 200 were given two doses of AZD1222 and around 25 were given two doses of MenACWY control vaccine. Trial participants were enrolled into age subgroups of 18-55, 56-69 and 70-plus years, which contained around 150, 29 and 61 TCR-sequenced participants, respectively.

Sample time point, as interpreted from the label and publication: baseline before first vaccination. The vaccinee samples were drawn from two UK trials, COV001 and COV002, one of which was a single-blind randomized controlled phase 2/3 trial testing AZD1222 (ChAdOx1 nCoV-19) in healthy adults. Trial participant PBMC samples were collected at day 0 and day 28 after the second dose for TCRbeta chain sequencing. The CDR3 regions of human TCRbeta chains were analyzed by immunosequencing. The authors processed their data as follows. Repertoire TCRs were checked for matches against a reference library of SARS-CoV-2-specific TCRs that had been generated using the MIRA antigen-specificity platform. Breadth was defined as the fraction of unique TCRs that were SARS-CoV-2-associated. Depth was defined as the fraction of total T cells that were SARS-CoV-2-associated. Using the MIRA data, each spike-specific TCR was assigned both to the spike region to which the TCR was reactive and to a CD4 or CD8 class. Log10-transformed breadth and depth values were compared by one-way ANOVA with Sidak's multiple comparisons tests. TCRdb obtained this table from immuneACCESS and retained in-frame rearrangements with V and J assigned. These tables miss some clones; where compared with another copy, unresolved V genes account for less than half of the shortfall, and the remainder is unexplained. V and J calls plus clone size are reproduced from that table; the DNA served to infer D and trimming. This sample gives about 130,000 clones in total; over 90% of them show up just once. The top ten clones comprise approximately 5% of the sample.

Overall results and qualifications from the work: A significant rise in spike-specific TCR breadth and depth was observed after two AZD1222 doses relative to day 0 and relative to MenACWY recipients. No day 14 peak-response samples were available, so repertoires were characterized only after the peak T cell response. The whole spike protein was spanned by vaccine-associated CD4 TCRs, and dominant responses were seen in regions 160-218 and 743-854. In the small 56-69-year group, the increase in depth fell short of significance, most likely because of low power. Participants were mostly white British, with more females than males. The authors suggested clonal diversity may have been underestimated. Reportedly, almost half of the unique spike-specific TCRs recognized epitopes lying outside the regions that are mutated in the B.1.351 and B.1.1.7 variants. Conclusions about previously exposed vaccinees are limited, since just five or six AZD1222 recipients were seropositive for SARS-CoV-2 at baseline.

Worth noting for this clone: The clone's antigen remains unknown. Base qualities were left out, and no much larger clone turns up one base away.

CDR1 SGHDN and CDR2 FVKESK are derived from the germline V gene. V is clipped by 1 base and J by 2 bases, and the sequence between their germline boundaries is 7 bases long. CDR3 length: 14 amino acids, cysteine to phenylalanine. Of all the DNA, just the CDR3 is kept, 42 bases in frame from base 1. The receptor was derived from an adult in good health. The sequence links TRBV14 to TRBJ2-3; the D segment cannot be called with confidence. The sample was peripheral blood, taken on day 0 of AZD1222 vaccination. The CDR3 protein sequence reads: CASSQVISTDTQYF. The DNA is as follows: TGTGCCAGCAGCCAAGTTATCTCCACAGATACGCAGTATTTT.